The source of this TCR beta chain is a study of Tregs in tolerant kidney transplant recipients. In the case of this clone: The antigen remains undetermined.

General study points: No direct test of biological reproducibility was done here.

The method was immunoSEQ multiplex PCR; TCRdb's version includes in-frame clones alone and lacks a portion of them. The data contain about 240,000 clones, about 80% of them singletons. This TCR came from a human donor in good health. The specimen was CD4+ T cells from blood.

As DNA, the CDR3 is TGTGCCAGCAGCTTCCCGGACTTTAACAATGAGCAGTTCTTC. This gives the protein CASSFPDFNNEQFF. The rearrangement joins TRBV7-9 to TRBJ2-1; D is possibly TRBD2 (5 bases). Deletions cut 3 bases from V and 5 bases from J, with 11 bases between. This CDR3 comprises 14 residues. In germline, CDR1 is SEHNR, CDR2 FQNEAQ (reference sequence).